The entry that follows covers one T cell receptor beta chain sequence. This table comes from immunoSEQ multiplex PCR, and its TCRdb copy is limited to in-frame clones, with some not included. This sample carries 150,000 to 200,000 clones, approximately 88% of them seen once, and the ten largest clones take roughly 8.6%. Grouping used clinical history reported by participants in a survey and questionnaire. Symptom resolution, clearance, or two negative PCRs marked the recovered donors of Cohort 3. These data originate in a study of blood T cell repertoires in COVID-19. Study summary: Material from acute and convalescent COVID-19 was sourced from the United States, Italy and Spain. PBMCs, B-cell-depleted T cells, or T cells provided the cDNA or gDNA that made up the material.

This clonotype was sampled from a young woman who had recovered from COVID-19. The sample consisted of PBMCs or T cells enriched from blood (not recorded which).

The CDR3 sequence is CASSLAGGTDTQYF. In DNA form, the CDR3 reads TGTGCCAGCAGTTTGGCGGGAGGCACAGATACGCAGTATTTT. The chain is built from TRBV25-1 and TRBJ2-3; 7 bases are a match to TRBD2. Germline assignment: CDR1 MGHDK and CDR2 SYGVNS. The ends lost 5 bases at V and 1 base at J; junction bases unmatched: 3. CDR3 length equals 14 residues.